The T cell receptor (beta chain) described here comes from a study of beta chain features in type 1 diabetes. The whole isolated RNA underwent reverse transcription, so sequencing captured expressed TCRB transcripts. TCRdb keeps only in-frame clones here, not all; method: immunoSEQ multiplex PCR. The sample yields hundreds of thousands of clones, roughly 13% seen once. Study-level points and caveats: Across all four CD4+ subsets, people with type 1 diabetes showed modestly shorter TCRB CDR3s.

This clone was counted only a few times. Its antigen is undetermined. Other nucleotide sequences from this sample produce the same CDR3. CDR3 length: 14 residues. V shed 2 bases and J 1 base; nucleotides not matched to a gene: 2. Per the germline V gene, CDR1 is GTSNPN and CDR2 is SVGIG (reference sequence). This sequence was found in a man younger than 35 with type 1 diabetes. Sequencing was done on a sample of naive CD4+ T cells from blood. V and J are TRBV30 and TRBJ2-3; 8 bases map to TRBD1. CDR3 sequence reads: CAWSPGQGTDTQYF. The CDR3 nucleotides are TGTGCCTGGAGTCCGGGACAGGGCACAGATACGCAGTATTTT.